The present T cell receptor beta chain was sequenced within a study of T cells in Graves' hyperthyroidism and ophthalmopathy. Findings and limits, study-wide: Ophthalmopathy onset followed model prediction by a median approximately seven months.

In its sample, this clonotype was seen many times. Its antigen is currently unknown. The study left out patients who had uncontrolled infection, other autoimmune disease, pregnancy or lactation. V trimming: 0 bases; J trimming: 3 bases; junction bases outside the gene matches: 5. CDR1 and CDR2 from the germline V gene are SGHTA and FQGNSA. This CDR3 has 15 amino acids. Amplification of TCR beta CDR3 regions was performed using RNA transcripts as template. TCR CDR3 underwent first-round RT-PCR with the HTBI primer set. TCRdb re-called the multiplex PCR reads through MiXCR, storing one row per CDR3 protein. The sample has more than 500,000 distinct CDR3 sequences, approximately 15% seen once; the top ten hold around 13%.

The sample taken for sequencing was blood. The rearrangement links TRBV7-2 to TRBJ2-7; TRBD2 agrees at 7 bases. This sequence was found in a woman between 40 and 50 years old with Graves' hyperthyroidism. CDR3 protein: CASSLAGRGGYEQYF. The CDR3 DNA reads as TGTGCCAGCAGCTTAGCAGGGAGGGGAGGCTACGAGCAGTACTTC.